Listed here are 26 T cell receptor beta chains from one sample, sequenced in a study of shared clonotypes between healthy human individuals. Method: immunoSEQ multiplex PCR; TCRdb's copy keeps in-frame clones and lacks some. The sample yields about 2.5 million clones, around 90% seen once. Sequencing used naive CD4+ T cells from PBMCs. Subset given: CD45RA+ positively selected. Receptor source: a man in his late teens or twenties in good health. Some clones in this sample may be carry-over from other donors' samples.

The genes are TRBV19 and TRBJ2-3, with TRBD2 matching 7 bases. The CDR3 totals 15 residues. Per germline, CDR1 LNHDA and CDR2 SQIVND (reference sequence). V lost 3 bases, J lost 5 bases, and 8 bases stayed unmatched. CDR3 nucleotides: TGTGCCAGTAGTATTGGGGCGGGAGCCCAAGATACGCAGTATTTT. Its protein product is CASSIGAGAQDTQYF.

The rearrangement joins TRBV29-1 to TRBJ2-5; 15 nucleotides align to TRBD2. CDR1 is SQVTM, CDR2 ANQGSEA, per germline. V lost 2 bases, J lost 11 bases, and 12 bases stayed unmatched. The CDR3 length is 16 residues. CDR3 in DNA: TGCAGCGTTGAAACGCCCGGACTAGCGGGAGGGGGGGAGCAGTACTTC. Translated: CSVETPGLAGGGEQYF.

Concerning this clone: This sample includes further DNA sequences coding for the same CDR3. The V and J genes are TRBV29-1 and TRBJ2-5; D not resolved. The CDR3 spans 10 residues. Germline V CDR1 and CDR2: SQVTM, ANQGSEA. The V end was cut by 4 bases, the J end by 4 bases, with 4 bases between. The CDR3 DNA is TGCAGCGTTGTCAGAGAGACCCAGTACTTC. This encodes CSVVRETQYF.

This chain joins TRBV28 and TRBJ2-7; TRBD1 might be the D (6 bases). Germline values: CDR1 MDHEN, CDR2 SYDVKM. Trimming cost V 7 bases and J 3 bases, with 19 bases left between them. This CDR3 comprises 15 residues. Here the CDR3 reads CASNRRDNNRYEQYF. For the CDR3, the DNA is TGTGCCAGCAACCGCCGGGACAACAATCGCTACGAGCAGTACTTC.

V gene TRBV7-2 combines with J gene TRBJ2-5, with D hard to call. V lost 8 bases to trimming and J lost 1 base, with 8 bases between them. Per the germline V gene, CDR1 is SGHTA and CDR2 is FQGNSA. The CDR3 spans 12 residues. This CDR3 is CASGVAQETQYF. The DNA for the CDR3 is TGTGCCAGCGGGGTGGCCCAAGAGACCCAGTACTTC.

The count of this clone is one. The chain combines TRBV18 with TRBJ2-1; TRBD2 aligns across 9 bases. This CDR3 has 16 amino acids. V was clipped by 2 bases and J by 8 bases; unmatched bases: 10. CDR1 and CDR2 (germline): KGHSH, LQKENI. The CDR3 loop is CASSPIIAGADDEQFF. The CDR3 DNA reads TGTGCCAGCTCACCAATAATAGCGGGAGCGGACGATGAGCAGTTCTTC.

J is TRBJ1-2 and V is TRBV18; D might be TRBD1 (6 bases). CDR1 is KGHSH and CDR2 is LQKENI in the germline V gene. The CDR3 has 15 residues. V lost 0 bases and J lost 5, with 13 bases in between. The CDR3: CASSPPGGQGYGYTF. Here the CDR3 DNA reads TGTGCCAGCTCACCACCGGGTGGGCAGGGGTATGGCTACACCTTC.

This rearrangement joins TRBV5-5 to TRBJ2-7, with a possible D match to TRBD1 (6 bases). This CDR3 spans 15 amino acids. Per germline, CDR1 SGHKS and CDR2 YYEKEE (reference sequence). V was shortened by 0 bases and J by 6 bases, with 16 bases between the two germline ends. The CDR3 DNA is TGTGCCAGCAGCTTGGAAGGCAGGGGATGGGGCGAGCAGTACTTC. Translating it yields CASSLEGRGWGEQYF.

The rearrangement uses TRBV28 and TRBJ2-1, with D perhaps matching TRBD1 (5 bases). Germline assignment: CDR1 MDHEN and CDR2 SYDVKM. The CDR3 consists of 15 residues. Trimming removed 3 bases at V and 0 bases at J, with 9 bases between. The CDR3 coding sequence is TGTGCCAGCAGTTTTATTGGGGCCTCCTACAATGAGCAGTTCTTC. Its protein product is CASSFIGASYNEQFF.

The rearrangement joins TRBV5-4 to TRBJ1-3; D unclear. Germline V gene lookup returns CDR1 SGHNT and CDR2 YYREEE (reference sequence). The CDR3 contains 16 residues. The V end was cut by 0 bases, the J end by 0 bases, with 10 bases between. The CDR3 protein is CASSLGSVNSGNTIYF. The CDR3 coding sequence is TGTGCCAGCAGCTTGGGATCGGTTAACTCTGGAAACACCATATATTTT.

The gene calls are TRBV7-9 and TRBJ1-1; the match to TRBD1 covers 7 bases. With V trimmed by 5 bases and J by 4 bases, 7 bases remained unmatched. The CDR3 totals 14 residues. Germline V gene lookup returns CDR1 SEHNR and CDR2 FQNEAQ (reference sequence). In nucleotides, the CDR3 is TGTGCCAGCAGCCCGACAGGGAAACGCACTGAAGCTTTCTTT. Its protein is CASSPTGKRTEAFF.

The chain has TRBV5-4 and TRBJ2-1, with D hard to call. The CDR3 is 12 residues long. Germline CDR1 is SGHNT and CDR2 is YYREEE (reference sequence). The V end lost 4 bases, the J end lost 4 bases, and 6 bases lay between the germline ends. CDR3 residues: CASSQAYNEQFF. The CDR3 DNA reads TGTGCCAGCAGCCAGGCGTACAATGAGCAGTTCTTC.

This chain links TRBV6-6 with TRBJ2-2; D uncertain. V shed 0 bases and J shed 7 bases, with 9 bases lying between them. The germline CDR1 and CDR2 sequences are MNHNY and SVGAGI (reference sequence). This CDR3 contains 14 residues. DNA for the CDR3: TGTGCCAGCAGTTACTCTCTGGCGGTCGGGGAGCTGTTTTTT. Translating it yields CASSYSLAVGELFF.

This chain joins TRBV12-5 and TRBJ1-2; no clear D gene. This CDR3 region has 11 residues. The V end lost 5 bases, the J end lost 5 bases, and 6 bases lay between the germline ends. Per the germline V gene, CDR1 is LGHNT and CDR2 is FRNRAP. For the CDR3, the DNA is TGTGCTAGTGGTACAACATATGGCTACACCTTC. Protein product: CASGTTYGYTF.

CDR3 sequence: CASSYSTGAANEKLFF. CDR3 in DNA: TGTGCCAGCAGTTACTCCACGGGGGCTGCTAATGAAAAACTGTTTTTT. V and J are TRBV6-5 and TRBJ1-4, with D perhaps TRBD1 (6 bases). The V gene's germline CDR1 is MNHEY and CDR2 SVGAGI. V was trimmed by 0 bases and J by 3 bases, leaving 11 bases between them. This CDR3 spans 16 amino acids.

This chain uses TRBV7-9 with TRBJ2-3; 9 bases line up with TRBD2. V was clipped by 2 bases and J by 1 base; unmatched bases: 10. Germline values: CDR1 SEHNR, CDR2 FQNEAQ (reference sequence). The CDR3 is made up of 18 amino acids. The CDR3 nucleotides are TGTGCCAGCAGCTTACTTACTGCGGGAGGGCACGGCACAGATACGCAGTATTTT. This gives the protein CASSLLTAGGHGTDTQYF.

This rearrangement joins TRBV7-3 to TRBJ2-5; D gene ambiguous. V lost 2 bases and J 6 bases, leaving 10 bases between the germline ends. Germline V gene data show CDR1 as SGHTA and CDR2 as FQGTGA. This CDR3 has 13 residues. The CDR3 coding sequence is TGTGCCAGCAGCTTAGGCCTCCAGCAGACCCAGTACTTC. It yields the protein CASSLGLQQTQYF.

This sequence joins TRBV7-3 and TRBJ1-1; possibly TRBD1 for D (6 bases). Per germline, CDR1 SGHTA and CDR2 FQGTGA. V lost 5 bases and J lost 4, with 17 bases in between. The CDR3 spans 15 residues. This CDR3 reads CASSPQGRVVTEAFF. In DNA, the CDR3 is TGTGCCAGCAGCCCACAGGGTAGAGTTGTCACTGAAGCTTTCTTT.

The rearrangement uses TRBV11-3 and TRBJ1-2, with D uncertain. CDR1 is SGHNT and CDR2 is YENEEA in the germline V gene. The CDR3 totals 12 residues. Trimming left V 5 bases short and J 8 bases short, with 12 bases between. As DNA, the CDR3 is TGTGCCAGCAGCAGTAAGGTGGCCGGCTACACCTTC. Residues: CASSSKVAGYTF.

The chain employs TRBV7-3 and TRBJ2-2; no clear D. The length of the CDR3 is 12 residues. Germline CDR1 reads SGHTA; CDR2 reads FQGTGA. V was pared by 1 base and J by 8 bases, with 5 bases between. CDR3 in amino acids: CASSLIRGELFF. The DNA of the CDR3 is TGTGCCAGCAGCTTAATCAGGGGGGAGCTGTTTTTT.

This chain links TRBV27 with TRBJ2-1; 15 bases agree with TRBD2. The V gene's germline CDR1 is MNHEY and CDR2 SMNVEV (reference sequence). The CDR3 length is 20 residues. The V segment lost 5 bases and the J segment 6 bases; nucleotides outside the gene matches: 17. CDR3 in DNA: TGTGCCAGCAGTGAATCACCCGGACTAGCGGGAGGGCCGGGGCGCAATGAGCAGTTCTTC. This translates into CASSESPGLAGGPGRNEQFF.

The table lists this clone with a count of one. The chain carries TRBV19 and TRBJ1-2; 7 nucleotides line up with TRBD1. Germline lookup yields CDR1 LNHDA and CDR2 SQIVND (reference sequence). CDR3 size: 13 residues. The V and J ends lost 6 bases and 1 base, in that order; junction bases with no gene match: 2. For the CDR3, the DNA is TGTGCCAGTAGCTACAGGGGTAACTATGGCTACACCTTC. Translated, it gives CASSYRGNYGYTF.

The chain is built from TRBV10-1 and TRBJ2-7; D is possibly TRBD2 (6 bases). This CDR3 is 13 amino acids long. CDR1 is WNHNN and CDR2 is SYGVQD in the germline V gene (reference sequence). V lost 2 bases and J 6 bases, leaving 11 bases between the germline ends. CDR3 bases: TGCGCCAGCAGTGAGGGGACTCCAATCGAGCAGTACTTC. It is translated as CASSEGTPIEQYF.

The gene calls are TRBV6-5 and TRBJ1-5; 8 positions agree with TRBD1. Germline V CDR1 and CDR2: MNHEY, SVGAGI. V dropped 4 bases and J dropped 3; count of bases not matched to a gene: 5. The CDR3 loop spans 15 amino acids. For the CDR3, the DNA is TGTGCCAGCAGTTTCAGGACAGGGAACAATCAGCCCCAGCATTTT. Its protein product is CASSFRTGNNQPQHF.

This clone has a handful of counts. The J gene is TRBJ1-1, the V gene TRBV7-6; D ambiguous. The V end was cut by 5 bases, the J end by 1 base, with 11 bases between. Per germline, CDR1 SGHVS and CDR2 FNYEAQ. This CDR3 has 14 amino acids. The CDR3 DNA follows: TGTGCCAGCAGCCGCATTGGGGAGAACACTGAAGCTTTCTTT. Translating gives CASSRIGENTEAFF.

This chain links TRBV29-1 with TRBJ1-2, with D unclear. The CDR3 consists of 16 residues. V was cut by 4 bases and J by 1 base, with 19 bases left in between. The germline CDR1 and CDR2 sequences are SQVTM and ANQGSEA. The CDR3 DNA reads TGCAGCGTTGTAAAAAATCGGCAGACTGATAACTATGGCTACACCTTC. This gives the protein CSVVKNRQTDNYGYTF.